The next 16 T cell receptor beta chains were all read from a single sample in a study of T-cell memory formation after mild COVID-19. One entry per CDR3 protein results from TCRdb running MiXCR on the 5' RACE reads. The sample consists of about 420,000 distinct CDR3 sequences, more than 20% of them appearing once. The sequenced sample consisted of PBMCs or a T cell subset sorted from them (not recorded which). The origin of the receptors is an adult woman who had mild COVID-19 (a few samples of this study predate the infection). Cell type and time point are not known.

The chain has TRBV5-5 and TRBJ2-7, with 8 bases that match TRBD2. Germline assignment: CDR1 SGHKS and CDR2 YYEKEE (reference sequence). The CDR3 contains 15 residues. J gave up 7 bases and V 0 bases, and 9 bases lay outside the gene matches. The CDR3 reads CASSLEPAGVYEQYF. Here the CDR3 DNA reads TGTGCCAGCAGCTTGGAGCCAGCGGGAGTGTATGAGCAGTACTTC.

This chain joins TRBV9 and TRBJ1-6; 9 positions match TRBD1. CDR1 is SGDLS, CDR2 YYNGEE, per germline. V lost 0 bases and J lost 10; bases outside the gene matches: 5. CDR3 length: 15 amino acids. For the CDR3, the DNA is TGTGCCAGCAGCGTAGAGGGACAGGGTTACTCACCCCTCCACTTT. Protein product: CASSVEGQGYSPLHF.

This clonotype was picked up a small number of times. This chain joins TRBV2 and TRBJ2-1; the match to TRBD2 covers 10 bases. The CDR3 loop spans 14 amino acids. The V segment lost 6 bases and the J segment 7 bases; nucleotides outside the gene matches: 6. CDR1 is SNHLY and CDR2 is FYNNEI in the germline V gene. The CDR3 loop reads CASSGGLATNEQFF. In nucleotides, the CDR3 is TGTGCCAGCAGCGGGGGACTAGCGACAAATGAGCAGTTCTTC. Based on the CDR3 plus reference TRBV2 and TRBJ2-1, the full variable domain is EPEVTQTPSHQVTQMGQEVILRCVPISNHLYFYWYRQILGQKVEFLVSFYNNEISEKSEIFDDQFSVERPDGSNFTLKIRSTKLEDSAMYFCASSGGLATNEQFFGPGTRLTVL.

V gene TRBV10-2 combines with J gene TRBJ2-1, with D unresolved. This CDR3 is built from 11 residues. V lost 2 bases and J lost 12, with 8 bases in between. The germline V gene encodes CDR1 WSHSY and CDR2 SAAADI. CDR3 DNA sequence: TGCGCCAGCAGTGAGGGGGAACCGCAGTTCTTC. Its translation is CASSEGEPQFF.

This chain connects TRBV11-3 to TRBJ1-1; 9 bases agree with TRBD1. This CDR3 is built from 15 residues. The V gene's germline CDR1 is SGHNT and CDR2 YENEEA. The V segment lost 5 bases and the J segment 4 bases; nucleotides outside the gene matches: 8. The CDR3 is CASSLQTGGGTEAFF. CDR3 bases: TGTGCCAGCAGCCTTCAGACAGGGGGAGGCACTGAAGCTTTCTTT.

The chain couples TRBV5-6 to TRBJ1-5; D is uncertain. The CDR3 extends over 13 amino acids. Per the germline V gene, CDR1 is SGHDT and CDR2 is YYEEEE. V shed 4 bases and J shed 4 bases, with 9 bases lying between them. For the CDR3, the DNA is TGTGCCAGCAGCACGGACCGGAATCAGCCCCAGCATTTT. Translated, it gives CASSTDRNQPQHF.

CDR3 residues: CATGRGEGDYGYTF. CDR3 DNA: TGTGCCACCGGGCGAGGGGAGGGGGACTATGGCTACACCTTC. The chain couples TRBV10-3 to TRBJ1-2, with D perhaps matching TRBD1 (6 bases). The CDR3 spans 14 residues. CDR1 and CDR2 (germline): ENHRY, SYGVKD. V was trimmed by 10 bases and J by 3 bases, leaving 18 bases between them.

The V gene is TRBV27, the J gene TRBJ2-2, with D perhaps TRBD1 (6 bases). Trimming shortened V by 7 bases and J by 4 bases, and 19 bases separated the two germline ends. This CDR3 is 16 amino acids long. CDR1 is MNHEY, CDR2 SMNVEV, per germline (reference sequence). In DNA, the CDR3 is TGTGCCAGCATTTCCCCGAGTTTCAGGGGCACCGGGGAGCTGTTTTTT. Amino acids: CASISPSFRGTGELFF.

This clonotype was found a few times. The genes are TRBV15 and TRBJ2-3; tentatively, D is TRBD2 (6 bases). This CDR3 has 15 residues. Germline CDR1 reads LNHNV; CDR2 reads YYDKDF (reference sequence). Trimming shortened V by 0 bases and J by 6 bases, and 13 bases separated the two germline ends. The CDR3 DNA sequence: TGTGCCACCAGCAGAGATCCGGCTAGCGTGGATACGCAGTATTTT. It specifies CATSRDPASVDTQYF.

V gene TRBV30 combines with J gene TRBJ2-5, with D unclear. The V and J ends lost 1 base and 4 bases respectively, with 7 bases between them. Looked up from germline, CDR1 is GTSNPN and CDR2 is SVGIG (reference sequence). The CDR3 contains 12 residues. DNA of the CDR3: TGTGCCTGGAGTGCCTCAGGAGAGACCCAGTACTTC. Translated, it gives CAWSASGETQYF.

This clonotype was found a few times. The rearrangement uses TRBV29-1 and TRBJ2-7, with TRBD2 as a possible D gene (5 bases). The CDR3 spans 15 residues. Per germline, CDR1 SQVTM and CDR2 ANQGSEA. The ends were cut back, 3 bases at V and 0 bases at J, with 15 bases in the middle. The CDR3 protein is CSVEKAEAASYEQYF. In nucleotides, the CDR3 is TGCAGCGTTGAGAAGGCCGAAGCGGCCTCCTACGAGCAGTACTTC.

In this sample, this clonotype turned up a few times. This chain uses TRBV20-1 with TRBJ2-1; tentatively, D is TRBD1 (5 bases). The germline gives CDR1 DFQATT, CDR2 SNEGSKA (reference sequence). Trimming took 0 bases from V and 0 from J, leaving 12 bases between them. CDR3 length: 16 residues. CDR3 in amino acids: CSARDPGLDSYNEQFF. Here the CDR3 DNA reads TGCAGTGCTAGAGATCCAGGGCTAGACTCCTACAATGAGCAGTTCTTC.

This clonotype was detected only a few times. The V call is TRBV12-3 or TRBV12-4, the J call TRBJ2-1, with TRBD2 identical over 12 bases. The CDR3 runs 16 residues. With V trimmed by 2 bases and J by 8 bases, 7 bases remained unmatched. The CDR3 is CASSLPLAGGMDEQFF. The DNA for the CDR3 is TGTGCCAGCAGTTTACCGCTAGCGGGGGGGATGGATGAGCAGTTCTTC.

In this sample, this clonotype turned up once. The rearrangement joins TRBV19 to TRBJ1-3, with a weak D call TRBD1 (6 bases). This CDR3 is 15 amino acids long. Germline lookup yields CDR1 LNHDA and CDR2 SQIVND (reference sequence). V lost 4 bases and J lost 2, with 12 bases in between. Written as DNA, the CDR3 is TGTGCCAGTAGTAACCAGGGGCTGACTGGAAACACCATATATTTT. Amino acids: CASSNQGLTGNTIYF. Filled out from reference TRBV19 and TRBJ1-3, the complete variable domain reads DGGITQSPKYLFRKEGQNVTLSCEQNLNHDAMYWYRQDPGQGLRLIYYSQIVNDFQKGDIAEGYSVSREKKESFPLTVTSAQKNPTAFYLCASSNQGLTGNTIYFGEGSWLTVV.

This chain uses TRBV27 with TRBJ2-2; 10 nucleotides agree with TRBD2. The trim removed 4 bases at V and 4 bases at J, leaving 9 bases unmatched. Per the germline V gene, CDR1 is MNHEY and CDR2 is SMNVEV (reference sequence). The CDR3 sequence is 17 residues long. Here the CDR3 reads CASSSSGGVYPTGELFF. CDR3 nucleotide sequence: TGTGCCAGCAGTTCCAGCGGGGGGGTCTACCCCACCGGGGAGCTGTTTTTT.

The J gene is TRBJ2-3, the V gene TRBV20-1; 14 bases fit TRBD2. V lost 5 bases, J lost 3 bases, and 4 bases stayed unmatched. Germline V lookup: CDR1 DFQATT, CDR2 SNEGSKA (reference sequence). This CDR3 is built from 15 residues. The CDR3 is CSAGTSGGPTDTQYF. CDR3 sequence (DNA): TGCAGTGCTGGGACTAGCGGGGGACCAACAGATACGCAGTATTTT.